The sequence of this T cell receptor (beta chain) was determined in a study of T cell repertoires in cytomegalovirus infection. Concerning this clonotype: Its antigen is still unknown.

MiXCR, run by TCRdb on the reads, gives a single entry per CDR3 protein. Here the sample spans about a million distinct CDR3 sequences, around 32% being singletons. The origin of this receptor is a human donor in good health (CMV status not recorded). Some clones in this sample may be carry-over from other donors' samples. This specimen was cultured CD8+ T cells from PBMCs, taken from culture after CMV antigen stimulation.

CDR3 region: CASARAEQFF. CDR3 DNA sequence: TGTGCCAGCGCAAGGGCGGAGCAGTTCTTC. The genes are TRBV12-3 or TRBV12-4 and TRBJ2-1; D call uncertain. V was cut by 8 bases and J by 10 bases, with 9 bases left in between. The CDR3 is 10 residues long.